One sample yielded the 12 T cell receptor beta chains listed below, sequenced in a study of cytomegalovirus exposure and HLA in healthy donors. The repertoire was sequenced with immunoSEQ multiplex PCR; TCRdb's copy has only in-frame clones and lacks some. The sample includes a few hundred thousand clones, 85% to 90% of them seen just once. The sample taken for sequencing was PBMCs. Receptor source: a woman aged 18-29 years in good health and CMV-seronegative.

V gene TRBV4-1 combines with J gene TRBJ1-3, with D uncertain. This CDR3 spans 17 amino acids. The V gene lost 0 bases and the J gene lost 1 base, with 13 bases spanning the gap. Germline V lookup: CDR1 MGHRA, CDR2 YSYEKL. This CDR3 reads CASSQDGLRGSGNTIYF. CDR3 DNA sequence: TGCGCCAGCAGCCAAGATGGACTTCGGGGTTCTGGAAACACCATATATTTT.

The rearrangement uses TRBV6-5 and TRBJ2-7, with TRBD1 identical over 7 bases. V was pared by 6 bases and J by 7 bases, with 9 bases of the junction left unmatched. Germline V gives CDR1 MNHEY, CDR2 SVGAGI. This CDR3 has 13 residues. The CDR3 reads CASRSDRAREQYF. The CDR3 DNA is TGTGCCAGCAGATCAGACAGGGCGAGAGAGCAGTACTTC.

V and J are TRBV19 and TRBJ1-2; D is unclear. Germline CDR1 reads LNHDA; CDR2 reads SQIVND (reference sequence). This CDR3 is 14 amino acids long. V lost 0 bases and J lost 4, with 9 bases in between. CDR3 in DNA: TGTGCCAGTAGTATAGATGCGGGCCCCTATGGCTACACCTTC. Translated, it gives CASSIDAGPYGYTF.

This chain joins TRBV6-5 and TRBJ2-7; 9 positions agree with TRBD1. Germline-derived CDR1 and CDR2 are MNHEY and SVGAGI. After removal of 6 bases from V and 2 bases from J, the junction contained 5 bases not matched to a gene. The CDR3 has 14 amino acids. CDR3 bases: TGTGCCAGCAGCCGGGGACAGGGCCCCTACGAGCAGTACTTC. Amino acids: CASSRGQGPYEQYF.

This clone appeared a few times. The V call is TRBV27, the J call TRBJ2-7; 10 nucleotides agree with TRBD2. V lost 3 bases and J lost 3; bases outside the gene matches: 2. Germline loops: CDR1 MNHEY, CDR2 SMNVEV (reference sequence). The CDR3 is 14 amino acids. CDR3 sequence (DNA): TGTGCCAGCAGTTTCCGGACTAGCGGCTACGAGCAGTACTTC. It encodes CASSFRTSGYEQYF.

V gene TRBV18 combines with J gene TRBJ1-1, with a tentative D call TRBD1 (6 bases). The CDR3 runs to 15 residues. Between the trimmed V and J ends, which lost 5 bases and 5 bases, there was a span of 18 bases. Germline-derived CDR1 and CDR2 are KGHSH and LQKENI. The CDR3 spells CASSAMTGLDTEAFF. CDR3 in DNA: TGTGCCAGCTCAGCAATGACAGGATTAGATACTGAAGCTTTCTTT.

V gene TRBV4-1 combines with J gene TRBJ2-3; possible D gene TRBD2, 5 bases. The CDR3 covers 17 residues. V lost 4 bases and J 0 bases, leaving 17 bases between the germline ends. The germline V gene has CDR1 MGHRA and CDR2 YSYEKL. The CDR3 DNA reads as TGCGCCAGCAGCCGGGTCTACGGGCGCGGGAGCACAGATACGCAGTATTTT. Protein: CASSRVYGRGSTDTQYF.

CDR3 sequence (DNA): TGTGCCAGCAGTGGGGACTTGGAGCAGTTCTTC. This translates into CASSGDLEQFF. The chain employs TRBV25-1 and TRBJ2-1, with D possibly matching TRBD2 (6 bases). CDR1 and CDR2 (germline): MGHDK, SYGVNS. CDR3 length equals 11 residues. V dropped 4 bases and J dropped 10 bases, with 8 bases sitting between them.

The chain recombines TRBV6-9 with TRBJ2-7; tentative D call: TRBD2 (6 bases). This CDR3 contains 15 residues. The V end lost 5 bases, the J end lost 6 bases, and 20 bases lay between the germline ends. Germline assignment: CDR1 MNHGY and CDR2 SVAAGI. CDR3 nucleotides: TGTGCCAGCAGTCCATTGGTACCCCGGACTATCGAGCAGTACTTC. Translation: CASSPLVPRTIEQYF.

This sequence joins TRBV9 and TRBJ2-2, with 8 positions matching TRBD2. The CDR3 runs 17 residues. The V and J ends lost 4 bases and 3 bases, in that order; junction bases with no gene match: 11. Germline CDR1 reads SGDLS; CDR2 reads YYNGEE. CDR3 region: CASSLRGREADTGELFF. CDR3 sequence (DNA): TGTGCCAGCAGCTTACGGGGGCGGGAGGCGGACACCGGGGAGCTGTTTTTT.

CDR3 sequence (DNA): TGTGCCAGCAGTCCACTAGCGGGAGGGCCTTTTATCCACGAGCAGTACTTC. Residues: CASSPLAGGPFIHEQYF. The rearrangement uses TRBV27 and TRBJ2-7; 13 bases align to TRBD2. Germline CDR1 MNHEY, CDR2 SMNVEV (reference sequence). With 5 bases clipped from V and 5 bases from J, the junction kept 12 bases outside the gene matches. The CDR3 runs to 17 residues.

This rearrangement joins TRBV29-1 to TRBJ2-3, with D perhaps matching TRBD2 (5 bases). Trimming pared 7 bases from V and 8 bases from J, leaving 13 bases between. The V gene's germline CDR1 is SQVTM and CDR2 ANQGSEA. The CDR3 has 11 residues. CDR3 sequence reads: CSARIRGTQYF. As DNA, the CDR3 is TGCAGCGCCCGGATTCGGGGTACGCAGTATTTT.